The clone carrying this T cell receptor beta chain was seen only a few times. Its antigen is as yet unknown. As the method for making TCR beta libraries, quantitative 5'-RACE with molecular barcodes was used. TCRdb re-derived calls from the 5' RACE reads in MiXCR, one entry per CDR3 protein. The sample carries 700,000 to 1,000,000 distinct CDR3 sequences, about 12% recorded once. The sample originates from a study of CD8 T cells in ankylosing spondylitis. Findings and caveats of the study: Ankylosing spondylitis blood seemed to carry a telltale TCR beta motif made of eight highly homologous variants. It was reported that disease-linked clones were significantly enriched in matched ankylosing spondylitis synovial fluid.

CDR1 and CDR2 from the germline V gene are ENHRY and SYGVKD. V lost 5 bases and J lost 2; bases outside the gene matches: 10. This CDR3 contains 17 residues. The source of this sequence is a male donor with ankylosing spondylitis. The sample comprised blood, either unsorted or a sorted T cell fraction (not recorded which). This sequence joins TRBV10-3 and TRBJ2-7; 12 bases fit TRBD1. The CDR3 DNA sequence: TGTGCCATCAGTACCGGGACAGGGGGCGCAGGGCCCTACGAGCAGTACTTC. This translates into CAISTGTGGAGPYEQYF.